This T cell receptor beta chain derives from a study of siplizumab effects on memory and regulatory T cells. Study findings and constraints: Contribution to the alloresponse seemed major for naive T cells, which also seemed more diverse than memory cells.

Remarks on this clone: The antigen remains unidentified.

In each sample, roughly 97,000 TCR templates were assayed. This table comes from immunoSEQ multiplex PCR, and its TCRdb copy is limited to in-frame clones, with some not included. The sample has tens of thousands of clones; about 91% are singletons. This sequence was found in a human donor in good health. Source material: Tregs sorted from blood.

This chain's CDR3 is CASSFAGVGAEKLFF. As DNA, the CDR3 is TGTGCCAGCAGCTTCGCCGGAGTCGGTGCCGAAAAACTGTTTTTT. The chain is built from TRBV7-9 and TRBJ1-4; D unresolved. The CDR3 consists of 15 residues. Germline V lookup: CDR1 SEHNR, CDR2 FQNEAQ (reference sequence). Trimming removed 3 bases from V and 8 bases from J, with 16 bases in between. The complete variable domain, with remaining parts taken from reference TRBV7-9 and TRBJ1-4, reads DTGVSQNPRHKITKRGQNVTFRCDPISEHNRLYWYRQTLGQGPEFLTYFQNEAQLEKSRLLSDRFSAERPKGSFSTLEIQRTEQGDSAMYLCASSFAGVGAEKLFFGSGTQLSVL.